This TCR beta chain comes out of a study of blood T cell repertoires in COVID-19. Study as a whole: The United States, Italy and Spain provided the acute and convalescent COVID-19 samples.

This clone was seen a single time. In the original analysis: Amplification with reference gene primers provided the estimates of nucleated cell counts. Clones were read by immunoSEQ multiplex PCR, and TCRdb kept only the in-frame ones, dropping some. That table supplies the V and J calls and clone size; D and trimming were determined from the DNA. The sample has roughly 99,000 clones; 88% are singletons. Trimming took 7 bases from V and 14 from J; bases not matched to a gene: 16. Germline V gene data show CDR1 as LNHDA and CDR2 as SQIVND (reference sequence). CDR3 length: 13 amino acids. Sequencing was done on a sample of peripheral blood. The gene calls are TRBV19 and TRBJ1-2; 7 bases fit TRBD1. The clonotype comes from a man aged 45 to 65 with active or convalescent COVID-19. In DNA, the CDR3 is TGTGCCAGTACAAAAGGGACAGTCCCCTGGTGGACCTTC. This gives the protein CASTKGTVPWWTF.